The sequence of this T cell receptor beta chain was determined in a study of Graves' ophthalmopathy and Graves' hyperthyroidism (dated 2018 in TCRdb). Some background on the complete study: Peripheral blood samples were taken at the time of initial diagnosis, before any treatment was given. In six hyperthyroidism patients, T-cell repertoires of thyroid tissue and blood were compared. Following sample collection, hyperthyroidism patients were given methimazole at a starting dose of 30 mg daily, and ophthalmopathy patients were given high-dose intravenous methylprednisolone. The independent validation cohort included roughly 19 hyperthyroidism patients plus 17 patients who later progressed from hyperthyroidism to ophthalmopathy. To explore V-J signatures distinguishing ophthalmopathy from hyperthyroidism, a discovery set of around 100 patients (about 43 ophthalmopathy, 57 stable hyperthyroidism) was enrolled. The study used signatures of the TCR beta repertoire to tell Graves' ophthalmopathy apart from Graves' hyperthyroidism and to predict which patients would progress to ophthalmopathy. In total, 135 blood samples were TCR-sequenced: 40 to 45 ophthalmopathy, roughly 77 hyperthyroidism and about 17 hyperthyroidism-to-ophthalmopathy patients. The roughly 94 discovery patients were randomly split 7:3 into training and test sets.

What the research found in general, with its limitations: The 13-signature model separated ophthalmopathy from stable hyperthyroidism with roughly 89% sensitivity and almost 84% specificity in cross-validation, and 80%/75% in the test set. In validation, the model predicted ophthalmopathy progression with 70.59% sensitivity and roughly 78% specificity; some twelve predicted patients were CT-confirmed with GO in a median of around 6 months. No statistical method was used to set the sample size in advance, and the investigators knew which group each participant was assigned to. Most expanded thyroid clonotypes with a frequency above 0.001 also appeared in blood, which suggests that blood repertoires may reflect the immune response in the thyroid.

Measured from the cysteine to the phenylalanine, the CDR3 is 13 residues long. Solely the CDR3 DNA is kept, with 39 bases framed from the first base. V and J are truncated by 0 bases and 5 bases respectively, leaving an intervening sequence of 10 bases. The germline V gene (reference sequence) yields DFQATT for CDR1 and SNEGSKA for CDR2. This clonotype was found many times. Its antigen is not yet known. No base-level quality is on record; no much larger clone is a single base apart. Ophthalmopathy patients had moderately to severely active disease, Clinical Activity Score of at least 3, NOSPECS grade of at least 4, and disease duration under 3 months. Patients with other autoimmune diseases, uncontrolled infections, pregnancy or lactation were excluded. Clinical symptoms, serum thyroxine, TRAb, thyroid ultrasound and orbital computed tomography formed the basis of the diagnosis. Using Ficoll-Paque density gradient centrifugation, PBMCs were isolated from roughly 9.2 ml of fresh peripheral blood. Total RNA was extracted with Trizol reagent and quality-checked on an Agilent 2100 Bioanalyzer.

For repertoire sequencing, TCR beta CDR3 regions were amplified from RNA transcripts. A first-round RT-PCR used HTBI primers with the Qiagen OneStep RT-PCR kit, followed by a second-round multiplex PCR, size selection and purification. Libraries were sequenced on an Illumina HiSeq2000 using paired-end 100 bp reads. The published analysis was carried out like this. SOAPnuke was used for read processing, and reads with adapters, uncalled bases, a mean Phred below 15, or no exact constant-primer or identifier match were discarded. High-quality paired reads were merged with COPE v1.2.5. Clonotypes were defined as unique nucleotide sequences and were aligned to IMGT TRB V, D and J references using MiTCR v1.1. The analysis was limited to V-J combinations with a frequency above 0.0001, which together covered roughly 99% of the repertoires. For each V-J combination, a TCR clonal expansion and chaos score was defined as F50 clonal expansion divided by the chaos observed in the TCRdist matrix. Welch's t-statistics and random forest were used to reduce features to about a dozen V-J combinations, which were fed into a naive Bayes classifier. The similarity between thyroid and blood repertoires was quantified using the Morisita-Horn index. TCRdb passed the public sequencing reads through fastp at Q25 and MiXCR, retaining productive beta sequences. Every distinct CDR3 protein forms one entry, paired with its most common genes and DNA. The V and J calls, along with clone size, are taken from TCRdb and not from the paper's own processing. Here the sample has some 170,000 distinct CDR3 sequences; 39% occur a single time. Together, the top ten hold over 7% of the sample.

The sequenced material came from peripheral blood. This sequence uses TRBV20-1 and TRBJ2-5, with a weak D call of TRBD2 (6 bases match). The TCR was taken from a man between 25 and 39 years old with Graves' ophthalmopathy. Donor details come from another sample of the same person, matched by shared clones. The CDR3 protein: CSARDIGGETQYF. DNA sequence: TGCAGTGCTAGAGATATTGGAGGGGAGACCCAGTACTTC.